This record looks at one T cell receptor (beta chain) sequence and its context. What it binds is not known. The data stem from a study of T-cell memory formation after mild COVID-19. At the level of the study: Largely donor-specific TCR clusters were found.

TCRdb ran MiXCR on the 5' RACE reads and lists one entry per CDR3 protein. The data contain roughly 250,000 distinct CDR3 sequences, 16% of them singletons. Overall study results and limits: Later expanders leaned CD4+, whereas day 15 to 85 contracting clones were balanced CD4/CD8. Researchers found some responding clones in pre-infection memory, a sign that cross-reactive memory joined.

This CDR3 has 14 residues. The germline V gene encodes CDR1 SGHTA and CDR2 FQGNSA. Trimming left V 2 bases short and J 2 bases short, with 10 bases between. This sequence was found in a young man who had mild COVID-19 (a few samples of this study predate the infection). Cell type and time point are not known. The chain combines TRBV7-2 with TRBJ2-7; D unclear. Sample: PBMCs or a T cell subset sorted from them (not recorded which). This CDR3 reads CASSLHLGPYEQYV. The DNA of the CDR3 is TGTGCCAGCAGCTTACACCTGGGCCCCTACGAGCAGTACGTC.